Below, one T cell receptor (beta chain) is given with its context. The antigen remains unidentified. The study reverse transcribed the entire isolated RNA, so it sequenced expressed TCRB transcripts. Clones were sequenced by immunoSEQ multiplex PCR, and TCRdb holds only the in-frame ones, with some missing. Of hundreds of thousands of clones in the sample, about an eighth were seen once. The sample is drawn from a study of beta chain features in type 1 diabetes. Findings and limits, study-wide: A moderate, significant TCRB CDR3 shortening appeared in type 1 diabetes across four CD4+ subsets.

The V gene's germline CDR1 is ENHRY and CDR2 SYGVKD. The V gene end was trimmed by 8 bases and the J gene end by 1 base; junction bases not matched to a gene: 4. The CDR3 contains 15 residues. J is TRBJ2-5 and V is TRBV10-3; the match to TRBD2 covers 13 bases. Sequencing was done on a sample of naive CD4+ T cells from blood. The TCR comes from a man aged 18 to 29 with type 1 diabetes. DNA for the CDR3: TGTGCCATCCGCGGACTAGCGGGGGCCCAAGAGACCCAGTACTTC. It is translated as CAIRGLAGAQETQYF.